These 15 T cell receptor beta chains share one sample of origin, sequenced in a study of T-cell memory formation after mild COVID-19. In TCRdb, the 5' RACE reads were re-called with MiXCR into one record per CDR3 protein. The table lists about 470,000 distinct CDR3 sequences, 20% to 25% of them singletons, with approximately 12% in the top ten. The material sequenced was PBMCs or a T cell subset sorted from them (not recorded which). Source of these receptors: an adult woman who had mild COVID-19 (a few samples of this study predate the infection). Cell type and time point are not known.

This clonotype has only a few counts. The chain combines TRBV20-1 with TRBJ1-5; TRBD1 is a possible D gene (5 bases). V lost 0 bases and J 2 bases, leaving 20 bases between the germline ends. Germline V CDR1 and CDR2: DFQATT, SNEGSKA (reference sequence). The CDR3 has 18 residues. The CDR3 sequence: CSAREGAGIGWGNQPQHF. The CDR3 DNA follows: TGCAGTGCTAGAGAAGGGGCAGGTATAGGTTGGGGCAATCAGCCCCAGCATTTT.

The CDR3 protein is CASSLYGFNQPQHF. The CDR3 nucleotides are TGTGCCAGCAGCTTATACGGCTTCAATCAGCCCCAGCATTTT. V usage is TRBV7-2 and J usage is TRBJ1-5; D unclear. This CDR3 comprises 14 residues. Deletions cut 2 bases from V and 3 bases from J, with 8 bases between. The V gene's germline CDR1 is SGHTA and CDR2 FQGNSA.

The rearrangement links TRBV20-1 to TRBJ2-2; TRBD2 aligns across 9 bases. This CDR3 comprises 17 residues. V was clipped by 3 bases and J by 1 base; unmatched bases: 9. CDR1 and CDR2 from the germline V gene are DFQATT and SNEGSKA (reference sequence). CDR3 nucleotides: TGCAGTGCTAGTCGGCTAGCGGGAATGAGGAACACCGGGGAGCTGTTTTTT. Translated, it gives CSASRLAGMRNTGELFF.

CDR3 sequence (DNA): TGTGCCAGCAGGATTTCGAGCAATCAGCCCCAGCATTTT. Translating it yields CASRISSNQPQHF. The chain couples TRBV6-5 to TRBJ1-5, with D uncertain. The CDR3 totals 13 residues. CDR1 and CDR2 (germline): MNHEY, SVGAGI. V was trimmed by 6 bases and J by 1 base, leaving 7 bases between them.

This clonotype has just a few counts. The chain combines TRBV18 with TRBJ2-1; D unclear. Germline V lookup: CDR1 KGHSH, CDR2 LQKENI. The ends were cut back, 4 bases at V and 6 bases at J, with 13 bases in the middle. The CDR3 totals 14 residues. The CDR3 region has the DNA TGTGCCAGCTCACTATCGGCAAGGGTCAATGAGCAGTTCTTC. It is translated as CASSLSARVNEQFF.

The chain carries TRBV7-2 and TRBJ2-7, with D unresolved. CDR1 SGHTA and CDR2 FQGNSA come from the germline V gene. The CDR3 is made up of 14 amino acids. Trimming pared 2 bases from V and 0 bases from J, leaving 8 bases between. In DNA form, the CDR3 reads TGTGCCAGCAGCTTATTTCCTGGCTCCTACGAGCAGTACTTC. Translating gives CASSLFPGSYEQYF.

The chain has TRBV7-8 and TRBJ2-4, with D perhaps matching TRBD1 (6 bases). CDR1 is SGHVS and CDR2 is FQNEAQ in the germline V gene. Trimming stripped 1 base from V and 3 bases from J, with 16 bases between. CDR3 size: 17 residues. The CDR3 nucleotides are TGTGCCAGCAGCTTAGAGAGGGGCCAGGGGAACAAAAACATTCAGTACTTC. Amino acids: CASSLERGQGNKNIQYF.

The J gene is TRBJ2-2, the V gene TRBV4-3; 10 positions agree with TRBD2. Trimming removed 1 base from V and 1 base from J; junction bases left unmatched: 3. This CDR3 spans 17 amino acids. Germline loops: CDR1 LGHNA, CDR2 YSLEER. CDR3 loop: CASSQVAGGGNTGELFF. The CDR3 DNA follows: TGCGCCAGCAGCCAAGTAGCGGGAGGCGGGAACACCGGGGAGCTGTTTTTT.

This clonotype was seen many times. This rearrangement joins TRBV18 to TRBJ2-7; D possibly matches TRBD1 or TRBD2 (6 bases each). This CDR3 contains 14 residues. CDR1 and CDR2 (germline): KGHSH, LQKENI. The V end was cut by 5 bases, the J end by 2 bases, with 13 bases between. CDR3 protein: CASSSGASTYEQYF. CDR3 in DNA: TGTGCCAGCTCATCGGGGGCCTCCACCTACGAGCAGTACTTC.

The chain joins TRBV29-1 to TRBJ1-1; weak D call: TRBD1 (5 bases). Germline values: CDR1 SQVTM, CDR2 ANQGSEA. The CDR3 loop spans 13 amino acids. Trimming pared 3 bases from V and 1 base from J, leaving 9 bases between. The CDR3 DNA sequence: TGCAGCGTTGAGCAACAGGAGAACACTGAAGCTTTCTTT. It specifies CSVEQQENTEAFF.

This clonotype turned up a few times. The CDR3 loop is CASSYQTSGSSYNEQFF. The DNA of the CDR3 is TGTGCCAGCAGTTACCAGACTAGCGGGAGTAGCTACAATGAGCAGTTCTTC. This rearrangement joins TRBV6-5 to TRBJ2-1; 12 bases agree with TRBD2. From germline, CDR1 is MNHEY and CDR2 SVGAGI. The CDR3 has 17 amino acids. V was clipped by 2 bases and J by 3 bases; unmatched bases: 5.

The CDR3 nucleotides are TGTGCCAGCTTTTCTAGCGGGAGGACTCGAGTGCAGTTCTTC. Translating gives CASFSSGRTRVQFF. V usage is TRBV27 and J usage is TRBJ2-1, with 11 positions matching TRBD2. Germline trimming cut 8 bases from V and 12 bases from J; bases unmatched to any gene: 12. The V gene's germline CDR1 is MNHEY and CDR2 SMNVEV (reference sequence). There are 14 residues in the CDR3.

This clonotype was observed a handful of times. The rearrangement links TRBV3-1 to TRBJ2-7; tentative D call: TRBD1 (5 bases). The germline CDR1 and CDR2 sequences are LGHDT and YNNKEL (reference sequence). Deletions cut 3 bases from V and 0 bases from J, with 6 bases between. This CDR3 region has 13 residues. The CDR3 nucleotides read TGTGCCAGCAGCCAGACAGACTCCTACGAGCAGTACTTC. Its protein product is CASSQTDSYEQYF.

The chain carries TRBV19 and TRBJ2-7; 10 bases align to TRBD2. There are 17 residues in the CDR3. With V trimmed by 3 bases and J by 3 bases, 11 bases remained unmatched. The V gene's germline CDR1 is LNHDA and CDR2 SQIVND (reference sequence). CDR3 bases: TGTGCCAGTAGTATGCCGGATCCCATAGCGGGAGGCTACGAGCAGTACTTC. Its translation: CASSMPDPIAGGYEQYF.

The rearrangement joins TRBV9 to TRBJ2-3; TRBD2 matches at 14 bases. CDR1 and CDR2 (germline): SGDLS, YYNGEE. V dropped 0 bases and J dropped 4; count of bases not matched to a gene: 7. The CDR3 extends over 18 amino acids. CDR3 sequence: CASSVAWGLAGDADTQYF. CDR3 in DNA: TGTGCCAGCAGCGTAGCTTGGGGACTAGCGGGAGATGCAGATACGCAGTATTTT.